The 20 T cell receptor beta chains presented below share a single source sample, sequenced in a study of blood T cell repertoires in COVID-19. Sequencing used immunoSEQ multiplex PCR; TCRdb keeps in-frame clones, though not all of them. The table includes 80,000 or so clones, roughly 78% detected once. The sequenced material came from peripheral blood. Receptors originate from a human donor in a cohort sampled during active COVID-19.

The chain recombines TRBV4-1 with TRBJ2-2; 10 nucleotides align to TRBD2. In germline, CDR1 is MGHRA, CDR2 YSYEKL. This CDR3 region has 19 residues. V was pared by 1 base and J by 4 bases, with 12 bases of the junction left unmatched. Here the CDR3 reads CASSQGPQRGGLSTGELFF. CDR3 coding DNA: TGCGCCAGCAGCCAAGGACCCCAGCGGGGGGGCCTGAGCACCGGGGAGCTGTTTTTT.

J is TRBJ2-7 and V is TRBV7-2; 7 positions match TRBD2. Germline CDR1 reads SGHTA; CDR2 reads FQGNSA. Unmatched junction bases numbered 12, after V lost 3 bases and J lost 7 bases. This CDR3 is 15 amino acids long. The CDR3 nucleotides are TGTGCCAGCAGCTTGTTGATGACTAGCCCAGGGGAGCAGTACTTC. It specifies CASSLLMTSPGEQYF.

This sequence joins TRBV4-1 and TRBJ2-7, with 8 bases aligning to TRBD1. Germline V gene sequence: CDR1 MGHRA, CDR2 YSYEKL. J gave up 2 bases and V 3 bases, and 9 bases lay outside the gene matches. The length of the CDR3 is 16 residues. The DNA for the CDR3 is TGCGCCAGCAGCCACCCTGGGCAGGGGGCAACCTACGAGCAGTACTTC. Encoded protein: CASSHPGQGATYEQYF.

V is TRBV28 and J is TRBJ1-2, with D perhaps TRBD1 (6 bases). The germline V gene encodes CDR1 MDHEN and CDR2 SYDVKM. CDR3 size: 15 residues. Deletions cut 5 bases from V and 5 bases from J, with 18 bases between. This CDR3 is CASSASGTQTYGYTF. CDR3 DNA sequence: TGTGCCAGCAGTGCTTCCGGGACACAAACTTATGGCTACACCTTC.

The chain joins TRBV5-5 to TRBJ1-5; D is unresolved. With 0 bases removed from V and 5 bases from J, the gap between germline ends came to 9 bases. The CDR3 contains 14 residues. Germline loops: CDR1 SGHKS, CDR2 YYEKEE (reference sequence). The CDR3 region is CASSLGIIDQPQHF. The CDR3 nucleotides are TGTGCCAGCAGCTTGGGTATAATCGATCAGCCCCAGCATTTT. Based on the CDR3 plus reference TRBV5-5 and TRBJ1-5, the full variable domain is DAGVTQSPTHLIKTRGQQVTLRCSPISGHKSVSWYQQVLGQGPQFIFQYYEKEERGRGNFPDRFSARQFPNYSSELNVNALLLGDSALYLCASSLGIIDQPQHFGDGTRLSIL.

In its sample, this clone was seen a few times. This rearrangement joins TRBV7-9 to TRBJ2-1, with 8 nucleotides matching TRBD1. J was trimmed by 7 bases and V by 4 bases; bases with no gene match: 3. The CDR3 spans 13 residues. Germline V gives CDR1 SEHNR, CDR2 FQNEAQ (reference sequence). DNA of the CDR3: TGTGCCAGCAGCTGGAACAGGGGGAATGAGCAGTTCTTC. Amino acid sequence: CASSWNRGNEQFF.

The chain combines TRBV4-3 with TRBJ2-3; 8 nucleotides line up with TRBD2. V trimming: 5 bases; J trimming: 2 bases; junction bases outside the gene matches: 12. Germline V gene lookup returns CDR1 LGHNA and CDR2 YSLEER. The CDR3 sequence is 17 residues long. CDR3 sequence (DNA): TGCGCCAGCAGCACGAGGGGCGGGGGGCCTCTCACAGATACGCAGTATTTT. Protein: CASSTRGGGPLTDTQYF.

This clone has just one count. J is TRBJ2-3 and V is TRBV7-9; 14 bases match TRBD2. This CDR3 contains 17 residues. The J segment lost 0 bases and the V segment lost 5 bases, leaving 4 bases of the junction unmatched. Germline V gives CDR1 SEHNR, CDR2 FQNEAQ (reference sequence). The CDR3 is CASSRTSGGLSTDTQYF. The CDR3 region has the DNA TGTGCCAGCAGCCGGACTAGCGGGGGGCTCAGCACAGATACGCAGTATTTT.

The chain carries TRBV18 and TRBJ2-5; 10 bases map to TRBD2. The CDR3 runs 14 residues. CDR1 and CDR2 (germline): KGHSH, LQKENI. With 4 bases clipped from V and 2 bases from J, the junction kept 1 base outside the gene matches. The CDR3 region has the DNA TGTGCCAGCTCACAACTAGCGGGACAAGAGACCCAGTACTTC. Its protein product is CASSQLAGQETQYF.

The CDR3 loop reads CASSTIGTGKGGTEAFF. The CDR3 nucleotides are TGTGCCAGTAGTACAATTGGGACAGGGAAAGGGGGCACTGAAGCTTTCTTT. The chain employs TRBV19 and TRBJ1-1; 9 bases align to TRBD1. Germline assignment: CDR1 LNHDA and CDR2 SQIVND (reference sequence). The CDR3 spans 17 residues. V gave up 4 bases and J gave up 4 bases; unmatched junction bases: 13.

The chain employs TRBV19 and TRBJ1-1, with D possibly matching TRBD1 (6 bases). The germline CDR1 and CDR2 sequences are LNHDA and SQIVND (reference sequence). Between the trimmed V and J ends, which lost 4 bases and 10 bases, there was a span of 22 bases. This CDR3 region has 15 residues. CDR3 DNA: TGTGCCAGTAGTAGTGGGGGCCAGCCGGCCGCCGTAGCTTTCTTT. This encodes CASSSGGQPAAVAFF.

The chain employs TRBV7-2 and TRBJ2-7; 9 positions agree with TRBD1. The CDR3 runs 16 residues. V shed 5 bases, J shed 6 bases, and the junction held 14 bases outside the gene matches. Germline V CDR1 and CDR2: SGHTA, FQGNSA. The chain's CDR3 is CASSAQPLGQGSEQYF. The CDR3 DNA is TGTGCCAGCAGCGCACAACCCCTGGGACAGGGATCCGAGCAGTACTTC.

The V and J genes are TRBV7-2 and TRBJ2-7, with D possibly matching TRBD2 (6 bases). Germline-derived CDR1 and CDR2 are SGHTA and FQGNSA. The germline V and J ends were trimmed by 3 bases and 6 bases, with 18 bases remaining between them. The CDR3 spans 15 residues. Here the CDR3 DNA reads TGTGCCAGCAGCTTCGCGGCGGGGACCCCTCTCGAGCAGTACTTC. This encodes CASSFAAGTPLEQYF.

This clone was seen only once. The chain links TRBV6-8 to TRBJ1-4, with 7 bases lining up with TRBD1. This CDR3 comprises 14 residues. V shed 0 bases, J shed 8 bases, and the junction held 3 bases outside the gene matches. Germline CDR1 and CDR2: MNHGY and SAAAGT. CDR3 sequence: CASSYSTGDEKLFF. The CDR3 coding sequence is TGTGCCAGCAGTTACTCTACAGGGGACGAAAAACTGTTTTTT.

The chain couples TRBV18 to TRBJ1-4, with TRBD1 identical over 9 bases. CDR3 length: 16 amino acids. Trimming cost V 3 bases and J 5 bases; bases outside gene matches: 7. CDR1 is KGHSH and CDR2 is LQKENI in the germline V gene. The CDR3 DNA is TGTGCCAGCTCACCGCTGAGGACAGGGGAGAATGAAAAACTGTTTTTT. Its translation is CASSPLRTGENEKLFF. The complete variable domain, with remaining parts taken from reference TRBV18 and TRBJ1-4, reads NAGVMQNPRHLVRRRGQEARLRCSPMKGHSHVYWYRQLPEEGLKFMVYLQKENIIDESGMPKERFSAEFPKEGPSILRIQQVVRGDSAAYFCASSPLRTGENEKLFFGSGTQLSVL.

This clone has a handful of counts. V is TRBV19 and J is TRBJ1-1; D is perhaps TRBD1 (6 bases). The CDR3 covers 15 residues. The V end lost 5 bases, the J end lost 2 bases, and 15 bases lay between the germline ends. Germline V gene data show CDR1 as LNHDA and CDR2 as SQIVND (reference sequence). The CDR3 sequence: CASSFQGSSNTEAFF. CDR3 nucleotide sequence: TGTGCCAGTAGTTTCCAGGGGAGTAGCAACACTGAAGCTTTCTTT.

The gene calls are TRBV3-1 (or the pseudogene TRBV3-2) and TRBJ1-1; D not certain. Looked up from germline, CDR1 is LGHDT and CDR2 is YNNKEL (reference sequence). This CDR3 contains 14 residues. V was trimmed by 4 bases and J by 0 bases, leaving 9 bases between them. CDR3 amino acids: CASSPTRMNTEAFF. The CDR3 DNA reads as TGTGCCAGCAGCCCCACCAGGATGAACACTGAAGCTTTCTTT.

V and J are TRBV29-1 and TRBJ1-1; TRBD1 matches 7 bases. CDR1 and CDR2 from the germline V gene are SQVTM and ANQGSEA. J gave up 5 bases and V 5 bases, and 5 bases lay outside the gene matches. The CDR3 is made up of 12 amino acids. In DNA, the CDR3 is TGCAGCGTTCTCAGGGGGTTTACTGAAGCTTTCTTT. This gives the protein CSVLRGFTEAFF. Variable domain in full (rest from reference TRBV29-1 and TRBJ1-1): SAVISQKPSRDICQRGTSLTIQCQVDSQVTMMFWYRQQPGQSLTLIATANQGSEATYESGFVIDKFPISRPNLTFSTLTVSNMSPEDSSIYLCSVLRGFTEAFFGQGTRLTVV.

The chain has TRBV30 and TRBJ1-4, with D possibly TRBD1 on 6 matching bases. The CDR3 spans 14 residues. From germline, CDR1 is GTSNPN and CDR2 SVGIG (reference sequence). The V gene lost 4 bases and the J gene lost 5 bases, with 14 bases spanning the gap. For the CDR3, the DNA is TGTGCCTGGACCCACGGACAGAAGAATGAAAAACTGTTTTTT. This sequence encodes CAWTHGQKNEKLFF.

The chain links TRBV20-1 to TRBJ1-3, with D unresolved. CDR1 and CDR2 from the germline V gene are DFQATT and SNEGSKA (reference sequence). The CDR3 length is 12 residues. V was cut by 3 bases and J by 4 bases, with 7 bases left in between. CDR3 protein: CSASGQGNTIYF. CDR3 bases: TGCAGTGCTAGTGGTCAGGGAAACACCATATATTTT.